The source of this T cell receptor beta chain is a study of blood T cells in healthy people across ages. Regarding the study as a whole: Aged donors had fewer naive CD4+ cells and lower diversity than long-lived donors. Getting older went along with TCR beta diversity per million T cells dropping roughly linearly.

Primers used in a second PCR of about 6 to 11 cycles were a sample-barcoded 5' primer and a J-beta primer mix. Template switching added a 12-random-nucleotide identifier to every cDNA molecule. TCRdb reprocessed the 5' RACE reads with MiXCR, giving one entry per CDR3 protein. In the table there are some 760,000 distinct CDR3 sequences, just under 25% of which are singletons. This clonotype was seen only a few times. Its antigen is unknown. These data were also filed under a second study, of T cells of mothers and their children. This second report adds: Similar effects of thymic selection on TCR recombination output were recorded in related and unrelated pairs.

The receptor was derived from a boy under 18 in good health. Specimen: blood.

The CDR3 DNA is TGTGCCAGCAGGTGGGACAGGGAAATTTCTAACTATGGCTACACCTTC. Translation gives CASRWDREISNYGYTF. This chain joins TRBV28 and TRBJ1-2; 9 bases match TRBD1. The CDR3 loop spans 16 amino acids. Trimming removed 6 bases from V and 0 bases from J; junction bases left unmatched: 8. Germline values: CDR1 MDHEN, CDR2 SYDVKM.